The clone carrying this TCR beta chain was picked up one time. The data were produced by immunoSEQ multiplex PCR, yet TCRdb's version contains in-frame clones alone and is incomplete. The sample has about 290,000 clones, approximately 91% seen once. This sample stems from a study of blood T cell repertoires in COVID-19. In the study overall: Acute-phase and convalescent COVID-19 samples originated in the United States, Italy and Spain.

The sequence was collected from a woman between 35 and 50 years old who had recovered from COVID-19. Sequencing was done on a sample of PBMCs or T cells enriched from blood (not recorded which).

This chain's CDR3 is CASSETGTSGRRRLSNEQFF. The CDR3 DNA reads TGTGCCAGCAGTGAAACCGGGACTAGCGGGCGACGCCGTCTTAGCAATGAGCAGTTCTTC. V usage is TRBV27 and J usage is TRBJ2-1; 12 nucleotides line up with TRBD2. Unmatched junction bases numbered 20, after V lost 5 bases and J lost 6 bases. CDR1 is MNHEY and CDR2 is SMNVEV in the germline V gene (reference sequence). The CDR3 covers 20 residues.